The 20 T cell receptor beta chains below come from one sample, sequenced in a study of T cells in Graves' hyperthyroidism and ophthalmopathy. TCR beta CDR3 sequences were amplified from RNA transcripts. Initially, a first-round RT-PCR of the TCR CDR3 employed the HTBI primer set. Using its own MiXCR run on the multiplex PCR reads, TCRdb lists one record per CDR3 protein. Here the sample spans 200,000 to 300,000 distinct CDR3 sequences, about 17% being singletons. The material sequenced was blood. The receptors originated from a woman between 18 and 30 years old with Graves' ophthalmopathy.

This clonotype was observed a few times. The chain couples TRBV5-6 to TRBJ2-4, with 11 bases that match TRBD2. In germline, CDR1 is SGHDT, CDR2 YYEEEE. The CDR3 is made up of 18 amino acids. The J segment lost 4 bases and the V segment lost 3 bases, leaving 12 bases of the junction unmatched. The CDR3 reads CASSYWTGTSGGKNIQYF. In DNA, the CDR3 is TGTGCCAGCAGCTACTGGACCGGGACTAGCGGAGGGAAAAACATTCAGTACTTC.

This clonotype was seen ten or more times. V usage is TRBV12-3 or TRBV12-4 and J usage is TRBJ2-4; TRBD1 matches 8 bases. Unmatched junction bases numbered 4, after V lost 4 bases and J lost 5 bases. The CDR3 consists of 14 residues. CDR3 loop: CASSSGTGENIQYF. DNA for the CDR3: TGTGCCAGCAGTTCCGGGACAGGAGAAAACATTCAGTACTTC.

This clonotype was seen many times. The genes are TRBV10-1 and TRBJ2-7; D possibly uses TRBD1 or TRBD2 (5 bases each). The germline gives CDR1 WNHNN, CDR2 SYGVQD (reference sequence). Trimming removed 6 bases from V and 7 bases from J, with 16 bases in between. CDR3 length: 13 amino acids. The CDR3 sequence is CASSTGRVGEQYF. The DNA for the CDR3 is TGCGCCAGCAGCACGGGACGAGTTGGTGAGCAGTACTTC.

This clonotype has ten or more counts. This chain links TRBV20-1 with TRBJ1-5, with no clear D. Trimming stripped 0 bases from V and 7 bases from J, with 22 bases between. The length of the CDR3 is 17 residues. CDR1 and CDR2 (germline): DFQATT, SNEGSKA (reference sequence). Here the CDR3 reads CSARDLQFQTSWQPQHF. DNA for the CDR3: TGCAGTGCTAGAGATCTCCAGTTCCAGACTTCCTGGCAGCCCCAGCATTTT.

This clonotype has a count of ten or more. This chain joins TRBV7-2 and TRBJ2-7, with D possibly TRBD2 on 5 matching bases. Germline CDR1 reads SGHTA; CDR2 reads FQGNSA. The CDR3 length is 14 residues. V was shortened by 5 bases and J by 3 bases, with 14 bases between the two germline ends. CDR3 nucleotide sequence: TGTGCCAGCAGCCCAGATGGGAGTTTCTACGAGCAGTACTTC. Translation: CASSPDGSFYEQYF.

This clonotype has at least ten counts. CDR3 loop: CASSRRTGDSYNEQFF. The CDR3 nucleotides are TGTGCCAGCTCACGGCGGACGGGAGACTCCTACAATGAGCAGTTCTTC. V is TRBV18 and J is TRBJ2-1, with D tentatively TRBD2 (6 bases). Per germline, CDR1 KGHSH and CDR2 LQKENI. V lost 4 bases, J lost 0 bases, and 13 bases lay in between. This CDR3 region has 16 residues. Complete variable domain (other parts from reference TRBV18 and TRBJ2-1): NAGVMQNPRHLVRRRGQEARLRCSPMKGHSHVYWYRQLPEEGLKFMVYLQKENIIDESGMPKERFSAEFPKEGPSILRIQQVVRGDSAAYFCASSRRTGDSYNEQFFGPGTRLTVL.

This chain joins TRBV7-3 and TRBJ2-3; D remains ambiguous. CDR3 length: 14 residues. Germline V lookup: CDR1 SGHTA, CDR2 FQGTGA. The V end was cut by 4 bases, the J end by 0 bases, with 8 bases between. CDR3 amino acids: CASSWLPSTDTQYF. In DNA form, the CDR3 reads TGTGCCAGCAGCTGGCTTCCTAGCACAGATACGCAGTATTTT. Full variable domain (outside the CDR3, taken from reference TRBV7-3 and TRBJ2-3): GAGVSQTPSNKVTEKGKYVELRCDPISGHTALYWYRQSLGQGPEFLIYFQGTGAADDSGLPNDRFFAVRPEGSVSTLKIQRTERGDSAVYLCASSWLPSTDTQYFGPGTRLTVL.

In its sample, this clonotype was seen many times. The gene calls are TRBV20-1 and TRBJ2-4, with 8 bases lining up with TRBD2. CDR1 is DFQATT and CDR2 is SNEGSKA in the germline V gene (reference sequence). The CDR3 spans 15 residues. Trimming removed 3 bases from V and 8 bases from J; junction bases left unmatched: 12. DNA for the CDR3: TGCAGTGCTAGCGGGTCAGGTAGCGGGGAGGACATTCAGTACTTC. Its translation: CSASGSGSGEDIQYF.

The V call is TRBV20-1, the J call TRBJ1-5; D may be TRBD1 (5 bases). V lost 1 base and J lost 1, with 14 bases in between. The CDR3 is 16 residues long. Germline loops: CDR1 DFQATT, CDR2 SNEGSKA (reference sequence). In nucleotides, the CDR3 is TGCAGTGCTAGAGTTGGGGGGGTAGGGAGCAATCAGCCCCAGCATTTT. The encoded protein is CSARVGGVGSNQPQHF.

This clonotype was found many times. The rearrangement joins TRBV29-1 to TRBJ2-1, with 8 bases fitting TRBD2. Losses at the gene ends were 3 bases for V and 3 bases for J; bases not matched to a gene: 4. CDR1 and CDR2 from the germline V gene are SQVTM and ANQGSEA. The CDR3 extends over 14 amino acids. The CDR3 bases are TGCAGCGTTGAGGGGCGGGAGGTCTACAATGAGCAGTTCTTC. Its translation is CSVEGREVYNEQFF.

This clonotype was detected many times. The chain uses TRBV2 and TRBJ1-1; D not certain. The CDR3 has 11 residues. Germline lookup yields CDR1 SNHLY and CDR2 FYNNEI. V lost 7 bases and J lost 1, with 4 bases in between. The DNA of the CDR3 is TGTGCCAGCAACAGGAACACTGAAGCTTTCTTT. Its translation: CASNRNTEAFF.

The V and J genes are TRBV4-2 and TRBJ2-3; 13 nucleotides line up with TRBD2. V dropped 0 bases and J dropped 6; count of bases not matched to a gene: 6. Looked up from germline, CDR1 is LGHNA and CDR2 is YNFKEQ. The length of the CDR3 is 17 residues. The CDR3, as DNA: TGTGCCAGCAGCCAAGAAACTAGCGGGAGGGCCTTGGATACGCAGTATTTT. It encodes CASSQETSGRALDTQYF.

This clonotype appeared many times. The chain employs TRBV28 and TRBJ1-1, with D possibly being TRBD1 (5 bases). Germline values: CDR1 MDHEN, CDR2 SYDVKM. This CDR3 region has 14 residues. V was cut by 2 bases and J by 11 bases, with 18 bases left in between. CDR3: CASSLIPWGVEAFF. Written as DNA, the CDR3 is TGTGCCAGCAGTTTAATCCCTTGGGGGGTCGAGGCTTTCTTT.

This clonotype was counted only a few times. A much larger clone is a single base away; this may be a read error. The V and J genes are TRBV28 and TRBJ1-6; the D gene is possibly TRBD1 (5 bases). Germline V gene data show CDR1 as MDHEN and CDR2 as SYDVKM. This CDR3 region has 14 residues. For the CDR3, the DNA is TGTGTCAGCAGGACTGGGACCTTGAATTCACCCCTCCACTTT. Translating it yields CVSRTGTLNSPLHF.

This clonotype was picked up many times. The rearrangement uses TRBV3-1 and TRBJ1-2; TRBD1 matches at 7 bases. The trim removed 0 bases at V and 4 bases at J, leaving 5 bases unmatched. CDR1 and CDR2 (germline): LGHDT, YNNKEL (reference sequence). The CDR3 covers 15 residues. CDR3 sequence reads: CASSQDGTAGYGYTF. DNA of the CDR3: TGTGCCAGCAGCCAAGACGGGACAGCCGGCTATGGCTACACCTTC.

This clonotype was counted between two and nine times. V usage is TRBV20-1 and J usage is TRBJ1-2; D perhaps matches TRBD1 (5 bases). The length of the CDR3 is 13 residues. Germline loops: CDR1 DFQATT, CDR2 SNEGSKA (reference sequence). V was pared by 2 bases and J by 4 bases, with 11 bases between. The CDR3, as DNA: TGCAGTGCTAGAAGAACAGGCCCCTATGGCTACACCTTC. This translates into CSARRTGPYGYTF.

A few counts support this clonotype. With a much larger clone just one base away, this may be a read error. The V and J genes are TRBV30 and TRBJ2-4; tentative D call: TRBD2 (5 bases). The CDR3 contains 13 residues. Looked up from germline, CDR1 is GTSNPN and CDR2 is SVGIG (reference sequence). Trimming cost V 1 base and J 1 base, with 5 bases left between them. The CDR3 here is CAWSGEAKNIQYF. The CDR3 DNA reads TGTGCCTGGAGTGGGGAGGCCAAAAACATTCAGTACTTC.

In its sample, this clonotype was seen a few times. A much larger clone lies one base from this, so it may be a read error. The chain carries TRBV10-3 and TRBJ2-3; D unresolved. Trimming took off 0 bases at V and 4 bases at J, with 11 bases between the two ends. The germline CDR1 and CDR2 sequences are ENHRY and SYGVKD. This CDR3 has 15 amino acids. CDR3 sequence (DNA): TGTGCCATCAGTGAGTCTGCCCTAGGCGCAGATACGCAGTATTTT. This encodes CAISESALGADTQYF.

This clonotype was seen at least ten times. This chain connects TRBV12-3 or TRBV12-4 to TRBJ1-2; perhaps TRBD1 as D (5 bases). Trimming took 2 bases from V and 3 from J, leaving 13 bases between them. This CDR3 has 15 amino acids. DNA of the CDR3: TGTGCCAGCAGTTTAAGCCTAGGGACTCACTATGGCTACACCTTC. Amino acids: CASSLSLGTHYGYTF.

The chain uses TRBV11-2 and TRBJ2-1; 10 bases match TRBD2. The CDR3 consists of 16 residues. V was clipped by 5 bases and J by 9 bases; unmatched bases: 13. The germline CDR1 and CDR2 sequences are SGHAT and FQNNGV. CDR3 sequence (DNA): TGTGCCAGCAGCCCCAAACGGACTAGCGGAAGCAGTGAGCAGTTCTTC. It is translated as CASSPKRTSGSSEQFF.